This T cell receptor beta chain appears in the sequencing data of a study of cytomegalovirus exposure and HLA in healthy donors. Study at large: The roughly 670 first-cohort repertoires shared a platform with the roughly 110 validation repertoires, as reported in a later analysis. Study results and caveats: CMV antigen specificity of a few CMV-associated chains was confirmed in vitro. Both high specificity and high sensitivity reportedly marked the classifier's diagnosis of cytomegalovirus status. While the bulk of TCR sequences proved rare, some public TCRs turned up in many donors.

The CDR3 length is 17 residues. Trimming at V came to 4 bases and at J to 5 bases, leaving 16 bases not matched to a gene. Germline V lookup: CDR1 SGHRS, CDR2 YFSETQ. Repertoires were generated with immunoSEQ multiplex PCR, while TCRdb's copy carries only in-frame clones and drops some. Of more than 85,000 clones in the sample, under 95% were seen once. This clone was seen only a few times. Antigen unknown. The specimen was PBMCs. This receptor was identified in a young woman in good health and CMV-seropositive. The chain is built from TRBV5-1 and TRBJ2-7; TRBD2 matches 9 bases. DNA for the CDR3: TGCGCCAGCAGCCAGGTAAATAGCGGGAGCAATAGGGACGAGCAGTACTTC. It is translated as CASSQVNSGSNRDEQYF.